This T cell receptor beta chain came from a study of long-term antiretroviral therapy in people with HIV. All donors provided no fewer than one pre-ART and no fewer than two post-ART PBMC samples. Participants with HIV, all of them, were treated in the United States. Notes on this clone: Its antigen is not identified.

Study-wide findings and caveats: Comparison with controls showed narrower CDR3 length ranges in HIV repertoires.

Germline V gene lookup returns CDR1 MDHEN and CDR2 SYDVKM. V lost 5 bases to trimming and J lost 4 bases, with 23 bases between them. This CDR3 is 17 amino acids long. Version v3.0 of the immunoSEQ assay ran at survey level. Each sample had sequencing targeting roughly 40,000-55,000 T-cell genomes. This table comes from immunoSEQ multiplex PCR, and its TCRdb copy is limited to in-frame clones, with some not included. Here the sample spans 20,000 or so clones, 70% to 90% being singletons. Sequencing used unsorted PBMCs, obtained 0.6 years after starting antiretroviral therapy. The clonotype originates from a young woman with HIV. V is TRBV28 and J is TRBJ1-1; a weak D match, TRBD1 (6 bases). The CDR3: CASSHDTAGVYVTEAFF. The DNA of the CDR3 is TGTGCCAGCAGTCACGATACGGCAGGGGTTTATGTCACTGAAGCTTTCTTT.